The 29 T cell receptor beta chains in this list originate from one sample, sequenced in a study of CD8 T cells in ankylosing spondylitis. For these receptors, no antigen is known. Using its own MiXCR run on the 5' RACE reads, TCRdb lists one record per CDR3 protein. The table has fewer than 400,000 distinct CDR3 sequences, around 24% seen once; the top ten hold about 15%. Findings of the study overall: Blood of patients with ankylosing spondylitis appeared to be characterized by a TCR beta motif of several highly homologous variants.

Specimen: blood, either unsorted or a sorted T cell fraction (not recorded which). The receptors were gathered from a male donor with ankylosing spondylitis.

V gene TRBV5-1 combines with J gene TRBJ2-3; 8 bases line up with TRBD1. The CDR3 is 12 residues long. Germline CDR1 is SGHRS and CDR2 is YFSETQ. V shed 6 bases, J shed 11 bases, and the junction held 8 bases outside the gene matches. CDR3 residues: CASTTGTGQQYF. As DNA, the CDR3 is TGCGCCAGCACTACCGGGACAGGCCAGCAGTATTTT.

This clonotype was counted between two and nine times. The rearrangement joins TRBV25-1 to TRBJ2-1; TRBD2 matches 8 bases. This CDR3 is built from 15 residues. Germline assignment: CDR1 MGHDK and CDR2 SYGVNS. With 5 bases clipped from V and 2 bases from J, the junction kept 5 bases outside the gene matches. CDR3 loop: CASSRFSGTYNEQFF. The CDR3 coding sequence is TGTGCCAGCAGTCGGTTTAGCGGGACCTACAATGAGCAGTTCTTC.

The chain joins TRBV19 to TRBJ2-5; 8 positions agree with TRBD1. The J segment lost 5 bases and the V segment lost 5 bases, leaving 7 bases of the junction unmatched. The CDR3 is 14 residues long. Germline CDR1 is LNHDA and CDR2 is SQIVND (reference sequence). The CDR3, as DNA: TGTGCCAGTAGTCTCCCAGGGGGCTGGGAGACCCAGTACTTC. This translates into CASSLPGGWETQYF.

The chain has TRBV15 and TRBJ2-1; the D gene is possibly TRBD1 (5 bases). Germline CDR1 is LNHNV and CDR2 is YYDKDF (reference sequence). V shed 0 bases and J shed 5 bases, with 14 bases lying between them. CDR3 length equals 16 residues. The CDR3: CATSRDVGPNNNEQFF. As DNA, the CDR3 is TGTGCCACCAGCAGAGATGTGGGGCCGAATAACAATGAGCAGTTCTTC.

The chain recombines TRBV28 with TRBJ1-6; D ambiguous. This CDR3 region has 14 residues. Germline V gives CDR1 MDHEN, CDR2 SYDVKM. V gave up 1 base and J gave up 6 bases, with 7 bases separating them. The CDR3 DNA is TGTGCCAGCAGTTTATATGGGAGTAATTCACCCCTCCACTTT. As protein: CASSLYGSNSPLHF.

The chain links TRBV3-1 to TRBJ1-2; D gene unclear. Germline lookup yields CDR1 LGHDT and CDR2 YNNKEL (reference sequence). V was pared by 3 bases and J by 7 bases, with 9 bases between. This CDR3 region has 12 residues. This CDR3 reads CASSQLRSGYTF. The CDR3 DNA sequence: TGTGCCAGCAGCCAGTTAAGGAGTGGCTACACCTTC.

The chain employs TRBV5-1 and TRBJ2-1; the match to TRBD1 covers 11 bases. CDR1 is SGHRS, CDR2 YFSETQ, per germline. After removal of 5 bases from V and 4 bases from J, the junction contained 5 bases not matched to a gene. The CDR3 contains 15 residues. In DNA, the CDR3 is TGCGCCAGCAGAAAGGGACAGGGGGAGTACAATGAGCAGTTCTTC. It yields the protein CASRKGQGEYNEQFF.

The chain uses TRBV9 and TRBJ2-1; 9 bases agree with TRBD2. The CDR3 runs to 15 residues. V lost 3 bases, J lost 7 bases, and 8 bases stayed unmatched. Germline CDR1 and CDR2: SGDLS and YYNGEE. CDR3 DNA sequence: TGTGCCAGCAGCGATTTTAGCGGGAGAGGTAATGAGCAGTTCTTC. As protein: CASSDFSGRGNEQFF.

This clonotype turned up a few times. This rearrangement joins TRBV6-5 to TRBJ2-7; TRBD2 is a possible D gene (6 bases). This CDR3 has 16 amino acids. V lost 4 bases and J 5 bases, leaving 21 bases between the germline ends. Germline CDR1 and CDR2: MNHEY and SVGAGI. As DNA, the CDR3 is TGTGCCAGCAGTTCCCCGGGGGTAGCAGGCCTTAACGAGCAGTACTTC. Protein: CASSSPGVAGLNEQYF.

This clonotype was detected a few times. The J gene is TRBJ2-7, the V gene TRBV11-1, with TRBD1 matching 8 bases. After removal of 3 bases from V and 0 bases from J, the junction contained 4 bases not matched to a gene. The CDR3 extends over 15 amino acids. Per germline, CDR1 SGHAT and CDR2 FQDESV (reference sequence). The CDR3 reads CASSFDRGYSYEQYF. CDR3 nucleotides: TGTGCCAGCAGCTTCGACAGGGGTTACTCCTACGAGCAGTACTTC.

This chain uses TRBV7-2 with TRBJ2-7; TRBD1 is a possible D gene (5 bases). The CDR3 has 16 residues. V lost 1 base and J 2 bases, leaving 15 bases between the germline ends. Germline V CDR1 and CDR2: SGHTA, FQGNSA. This CDR3 is CASSLGRNGRAYEQYF. As DNA, the CDR3 is TGTGCCAGCAGCTTAGGGCGGAACGGCAGGGCCTACGAGCAGTACTTC. Looking up the rest from reference TRBV7-2 and TRBJ2-7 gives the full variable domain: GAGVSQSPSNKVTEKGKDVELRCDPISGHTALYWYRQSLGQGLEFLIYFQGNSAPDKSGLPSDRFSAERTGGSVSTLTIQRTQQEDSAVYLCASSLGRNGRAYEQYFGPGTRLTVT.

This clonotype was seen a single time. In nucleotides, the CDR3 is TGTGCCAGCAGCCGAGGGACAGGGACCCCGAATGAGCAGTTCTTC. Its translation: CASSRGTGTPNEQFF. The gene calls are TRBV3-1 and TRBJ2-1; 9 bases align to TRBD1. The CDR3 is 15 amino acids. V was clipped by 4 bases and J by 7 bases; unmatched bases: 8. The germline gives CDR1 LGHDT, CDR2 YNNKEL (reference sequence).

This clonotype was recorded a few times. The DNA of the CDR3 is TGTGCCAGCAGCCCTCGGCGGCGGGAGGTTATGGGCAATGAGCAGTTCTTC. This sequence encodes CASSPRRREVMGNEQFF. The chain employs TRBV7-2 and TRBJ2-1, with 8 bases identical to TRBD2. CDR1 and CDR2 (germline): SGHTA, FQGNSA. V dropped 5 bases and J dropped 6; count of bases not matched to a gene: 15. The CDR3 loop spans 17 amino acids.

The J gene is TRBJ2-7, the V gene TRBV6-2 or TRBV6-3; TRBD2 matches 10 bases. CDR3 size: 15 residues. In germline, CDR1 is MNHEY, CDR2 SVGEGT. V shed 3 bases, J shed 0 bases, and the junction held 2 bases outside the gene matches. The CDR3 is CASSYASGSSYEQYF. The CDR3 DNA follows: TGTGCCAGCAGTTATGCTAGCGGGAGCTCCTACGAGCAGTACTTC.

This rearrangement joins TRBV24-1 to TRBJ1-5; weak D call: TRBD1 (6 bases). Germline CDR1 reads KGHDR; CDR2 reads SFDVKD. V was pared by 3 bases and J by 7 bases, with 15 bases between. This CDR3 is built from 15 residues. DNA of the CDR3: TGTGCCACCAGTGATCCTTCGGACAGCTTCCAGCCCCAGCATTTT. This encodes CATSDPSDSFQPQHF.

This clonotype was detected ten times or more. CDR3 residues: CSRQGRDEQFF. The CDR3 bases are TGCAGCAGACAGGGGCGCGATGAGCAGTTCTTC. The chain couples TRBV20-1 to TRBJ2-1; 8 nucleotides align to TRBD1. The CDR3 consists of 11 residues. From germline, CDR1 is DFQATT and CDR2 SNEGSKA (reference sequence).

This clonotype was observed a handful of times. The chain combines TRBV7-2 with TRBJ2-6; 7 bases are a match to TRBD1. V lost 5 bases and J lost 2; bases outside the gene matches: 12. CDR3 length equals 18 residues. Germline CDR1 is SGHTA and CDR2 is FQGNSA. The DNA for the CDR3 is TGTGCCAGCAGCCTAACGACAGGGACAATAACTGGGGCCAACGTCCTGACTTTC. Protein sequence: CASSLTTGTITGANVLTF.

The chain couples TRBV20-1 to TRBJ2-4; D might be TRBD2 (6 bases). V dropped 0 bases and J dropped 1 base, with 13 bases sitting between them. Germline-derived CDR1 and CDR2 are DFQATT and SNEGSKA (reference sequence). This CDR3 has 16 residues. The CDR3: CSAREAGSSAKNIQYF. DNA for the CDR3: TGCAGTGCTAGAGAGGCGGGGAGCTCCGCCAAAAACATTCAGTACTTC.

The rearrangement links TRBV3-1 to TRBJ2-3, with D uncertain. V dropped 4 bases and J dropped 3 bases, with 8 bases sitting between them. The CDR3 is 13 amino acids. Germline V gives CDR1 LGHDT, CDR2 YNNKEL (reference sequence). This CDR3 is CASSRVSTDTQYF. CDR3 bases: TGTGCCAGCAGCCGAGTATCTACAGATACGCAGTATTTT.

The chain couples TRBV5-6 to TRBJ2-3; possibly TRBD1 for D (6 bases). Trimming pared 5 bases from V and 7 bases from J, leaving 17 bases between. The CDR3 length is 14 residues. Germline V CDR1 and CDR2: SGHDT, YYEEEE. CDR3 amino acids: CASSRTGYRNTQYF. The CDR3 nucleotides read TGTGCCAGCAGTCGTACAGGGTACCGAAATACGCAGTATTTT.

The chain joins TRBV7-8 to TRBJ2-5, with D unresolved. Germline V CDR1 and CDR2: SGHVS, FQNEAQ. The V end lost 5 bases, the J end lost 5 bases, and 18 bases lay between the germline ends. This CDR3 has 15 amino acids. The CDR3 nucleotides are TGTGCCAGCAGCCCCCGAATTTCATTGGGGGAGACCCAGTACTTC. As protein: CASSPRISLGETQYF.

This clonotype was detected ten times or more. This sequence joins TRBV24-1 and TRBJ2-6, with 7 bases identical to TRBD1. This CDR3 is 15 amino acids long. Germline-derived CDR1 and CDR2 are KGHDR and SFDVKD. V was pared by 5 bases and J by 9 bases, with 9 bases of the junction left unmatched. The DNA of the CDR3 is TGTGCCACCAGTGGCGAACAGGGGTTTGACAACGTCCTGACTTTC. Translating gives CATSGEQGFDNVLTF.

The CDR3 coding sequence is TGTGCCACCAGCGAGGCCAGGGGGTTCCACGAGCAGTACTTC. Translated: CATSEARGFHEQYF. The rearrangement links TRBV15 to TRBJ2-7; 7 bases fit TRBD1. J gave up 5 bases and V 5 bases, and 9 bases lay outside the gene matches. Per germline, CDR1 LNHNV and CDR2 YYDKDF (reference sequence). This CDR3 comprises 14 residues.

The V gene is TRBV19, the J gene TRBJ2-3, with 7 bases that match TRBD2. V trimming: 3 bases; J trimming: 3 bases; junction bases outside the gene matches: 0. This CDR3 region has 13 residues. CDR1 is LNHDA, CDR2 SQIVND, per germline (reference sequence). CDR3 nucleotide sequence: TGTGCCAGTAGTATCGGGGGGACAGATACGCAGTATTTT. It specifies CASSIGGTDTQYF.

The chain has TRBV11-3 and TRBJ2-1; 12 bases match TRBD2. Trimming cost V 3 bases and J 12 bases; bases outside gene matches: 9. The CDR3 totals 15 residues. Germline lookup yields CDR1 SGHNT and CDR2 YENEEA. CDR3 bases: TGTGCCAGCAGCTTCCGACTAGCGGGAGAAGATCGGCAGTTCTTC. Translated, it gives CASSFRLAGEDRQFF.

The chain combines TRBV9 with TRBJ2-1; the match to TRBD2 covers 11 bases. Unmatched junction bases numbered 0, after V lost 2 bases and J lost 5 bases. Germline values: CDR1 SGDLS, CDR2 YYNGEE. The CDR3 length is 14 residues. The CDR3 is CASSVTSGNNEQFF. Here the CDR3 DNA reads TGTGCCAGCAGCGTGACTAGCGGGAACAATGAGCAGTTCTTC.

This clonotype showed up just a few times. The chain combines TRBV29-1 with TRBJ2-5; D is unclear. Germline V gives CDR1 SQVTM, CDR2 ANQGSEA. V was clipped by 4 bases and J by 5 bases, with 14 bases between them. The CDR3 is 13 residues long. The CDR3 sequence is CSVGGMTGETQYF. The CDR3 DNA follows: TGCAGCGTTGGCGGCATGACGGGCGAGACCCAGTACTTC.

CDR3 residues: CSVLSSYEQYF. The CDR3 region has the DNA TGCAGTGTGCTGAGCTCCTACGAGCAGTACTTC. This chain connects TRBV20-1 to TRBJ2-7; D ambiguous. The CDR3 contains 11 residues. V was cut by 7 bases and J by 0 bases, with 7 bases left in between. Germline lookup yields CDR1 DFQATT and CDR2 SNEGSKA (reference sequence).

This chain joins TRBV15 and TRBJ1-5; D perhaps matches TRBD1 (5 bases). The CDR3 contains 14 residues. Germline-derived CDR1 and CDR2 are LNHNV and YYDKDF (reference sequence). V lost 5 bases, J lost 6 bases, and 14 bases lay in between. The CDR3 loop reads CATSVRRGTQPQHF. CDR3 bases: TGTGCCACCAGCGTAAGGCGGGGGACTCAGCCCCAGCATTTT. Complete variable domain (other parts from reference TRBV15 and TRBJ1-5): DAMVIQNPRYQVTQFGKPVTLSCSQTLNHNVMYWYQQKSSQAPKLLFHYYDKDFNNEADTPDNFQSRRPNTSFCFLDIRSPGLGDTAMYLCATSVRRGTQPQHFGDGTRLSIL.